This T cell receptor (beta chain) was found in a study of OX40 agonist ivuxolimab in advanced cancers. CDR3 length: 15 amino acids. Germline CDR1 KGHSH, CDR2 LQKENI. V was pared by 5 bases and J by 6 bases, with 7 bases of the junction left unmatched. The table came from immunoSEQ multiplex PCR; TCRdb's copy has only in-frame clones and leaves some out. Of about 69,000 clones in the sample, roughly 89% were seen once. This TCR derives from an adult with an advanced solid tumor such as melanoma, head and neck, liver or kidney cancer. Specimen: CD4+ or CD8+ T cells sorted from blood, collected in a trial of the OX40 agonist ivuxolimab. The chain links TRBV18 to TRBJ2-1; 10 bases map to TRBD2. The CDR3 coding sequence is TGTGCCAGCTCAAGCAGCCTAGCGGGGGCCAATGAGCAGTTCTTC. Translating gives CASSSSLAGANEQFF.